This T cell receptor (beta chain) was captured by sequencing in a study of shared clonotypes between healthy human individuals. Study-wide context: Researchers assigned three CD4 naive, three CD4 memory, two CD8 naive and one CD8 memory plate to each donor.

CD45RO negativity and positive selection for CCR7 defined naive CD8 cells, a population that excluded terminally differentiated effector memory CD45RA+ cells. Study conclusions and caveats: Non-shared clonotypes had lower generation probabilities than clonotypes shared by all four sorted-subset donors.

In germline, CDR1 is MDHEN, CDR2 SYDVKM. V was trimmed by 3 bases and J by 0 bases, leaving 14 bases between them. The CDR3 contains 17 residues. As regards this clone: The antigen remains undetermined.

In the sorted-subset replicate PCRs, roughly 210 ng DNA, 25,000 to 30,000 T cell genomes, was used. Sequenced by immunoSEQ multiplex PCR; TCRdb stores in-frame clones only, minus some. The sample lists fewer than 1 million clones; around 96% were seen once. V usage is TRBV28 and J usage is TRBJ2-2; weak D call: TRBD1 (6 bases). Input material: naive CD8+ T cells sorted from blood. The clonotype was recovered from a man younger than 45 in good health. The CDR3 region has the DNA TGTGCCAGCAGTTTTAATCTCGAGGGGGCGAACACCGGGGAGCTGTTTTTT. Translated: CASSFNLEGANTGELFF.